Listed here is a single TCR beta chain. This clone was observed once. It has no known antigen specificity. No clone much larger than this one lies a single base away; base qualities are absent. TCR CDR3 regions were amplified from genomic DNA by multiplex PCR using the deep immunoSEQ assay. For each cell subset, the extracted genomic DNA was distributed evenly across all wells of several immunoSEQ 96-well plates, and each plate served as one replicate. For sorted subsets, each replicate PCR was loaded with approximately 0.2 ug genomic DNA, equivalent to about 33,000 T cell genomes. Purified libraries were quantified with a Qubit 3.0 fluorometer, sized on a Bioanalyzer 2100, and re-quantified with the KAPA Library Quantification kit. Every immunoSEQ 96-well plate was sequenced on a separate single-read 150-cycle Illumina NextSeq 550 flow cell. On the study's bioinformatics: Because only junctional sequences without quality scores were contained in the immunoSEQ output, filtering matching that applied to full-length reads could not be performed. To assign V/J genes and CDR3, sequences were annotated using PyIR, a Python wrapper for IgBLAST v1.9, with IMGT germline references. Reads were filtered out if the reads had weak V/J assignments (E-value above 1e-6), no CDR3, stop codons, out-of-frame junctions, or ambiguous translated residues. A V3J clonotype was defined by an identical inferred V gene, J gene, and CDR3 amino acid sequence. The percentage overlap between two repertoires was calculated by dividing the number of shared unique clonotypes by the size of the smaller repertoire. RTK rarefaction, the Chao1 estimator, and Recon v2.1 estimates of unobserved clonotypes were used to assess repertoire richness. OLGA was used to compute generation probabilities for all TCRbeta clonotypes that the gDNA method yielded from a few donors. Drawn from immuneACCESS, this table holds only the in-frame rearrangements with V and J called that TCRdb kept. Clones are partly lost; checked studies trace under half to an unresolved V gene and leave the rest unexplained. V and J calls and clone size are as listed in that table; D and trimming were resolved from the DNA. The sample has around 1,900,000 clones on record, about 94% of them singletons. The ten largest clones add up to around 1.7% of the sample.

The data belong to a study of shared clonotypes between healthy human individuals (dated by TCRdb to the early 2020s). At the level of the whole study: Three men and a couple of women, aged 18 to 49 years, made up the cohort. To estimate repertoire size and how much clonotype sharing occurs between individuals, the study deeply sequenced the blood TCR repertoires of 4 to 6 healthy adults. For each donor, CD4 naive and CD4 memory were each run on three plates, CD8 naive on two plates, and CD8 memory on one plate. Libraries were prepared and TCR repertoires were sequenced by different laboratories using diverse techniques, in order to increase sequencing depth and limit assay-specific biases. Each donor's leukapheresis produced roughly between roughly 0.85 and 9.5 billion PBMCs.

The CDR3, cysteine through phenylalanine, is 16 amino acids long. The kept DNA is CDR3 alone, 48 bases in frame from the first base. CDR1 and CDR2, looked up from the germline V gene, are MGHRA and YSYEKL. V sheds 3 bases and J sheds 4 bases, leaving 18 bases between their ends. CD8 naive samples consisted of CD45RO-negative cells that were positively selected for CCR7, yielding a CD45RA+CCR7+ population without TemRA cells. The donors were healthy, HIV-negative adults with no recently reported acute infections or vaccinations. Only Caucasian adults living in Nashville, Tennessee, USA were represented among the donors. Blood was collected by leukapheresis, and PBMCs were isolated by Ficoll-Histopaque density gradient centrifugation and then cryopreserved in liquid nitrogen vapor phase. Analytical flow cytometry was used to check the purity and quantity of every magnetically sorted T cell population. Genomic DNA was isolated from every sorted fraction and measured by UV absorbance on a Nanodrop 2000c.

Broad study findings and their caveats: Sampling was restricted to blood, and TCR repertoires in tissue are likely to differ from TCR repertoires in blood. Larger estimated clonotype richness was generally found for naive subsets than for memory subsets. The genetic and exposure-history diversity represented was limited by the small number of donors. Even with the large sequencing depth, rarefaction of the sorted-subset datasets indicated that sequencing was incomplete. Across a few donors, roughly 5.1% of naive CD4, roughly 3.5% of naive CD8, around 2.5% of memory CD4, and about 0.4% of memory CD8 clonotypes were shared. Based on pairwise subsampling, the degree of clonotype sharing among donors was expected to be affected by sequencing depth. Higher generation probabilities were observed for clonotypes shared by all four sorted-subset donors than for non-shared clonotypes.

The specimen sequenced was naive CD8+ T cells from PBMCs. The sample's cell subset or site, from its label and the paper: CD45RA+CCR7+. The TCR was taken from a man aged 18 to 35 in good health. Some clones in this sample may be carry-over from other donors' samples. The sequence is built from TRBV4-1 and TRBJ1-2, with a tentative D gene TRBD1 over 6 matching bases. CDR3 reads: CASSQIGGVDFYGYTF. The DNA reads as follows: TGCGCCAGCAGCCAGATAGGGGGTGTAGATTTCTATGGCTACACCTTC.